This T cell receptor (beta chain) was found in a study of control samples from healthy donors and cancer patients (dated by TCRdb to about 2020). Libraries came from the immunoSEQ multiplex PCR assay. In its TCRdb copy, this immuneACCESS table keeps in-frame sequences only and misses some clones. Where compared with another copy, unresolved V genes explain less than half of these, and the others have no known cause. Within this sample are roughly 100,000 clones, with approximately 90% of them counted one time only. The ten largest clones capture 2% to 2.5% of the sample. The CDR3 goes from the cysteine to the phenylalanine over 15 residues. Only the CDR3 portion is preserved as DNA: 45 bases, with reading frame beginning at the first base. Sequences MGHRA (CDR1) and YSYEKL (CDR2) are obtained from the germline V gene. V ends up 3 bases short and J 6 bases short, with an unmatched junction base count of 8.

As regards this clone: Which antigen it targets is not known. Base qualities were left out, and no much larger clone turns up one base away.

This chain joins TRBV4-1 to TRBJ2-7; 10 middle bases align to TRBD1. This TCR derives from a woman aged 18-29 years in good health. The specimen sequenced was blood. The DNA sequence is TGCGCCAGCAGCCACTTGGGACAGGGGAGGCCCGAGCAGTACTTC. It specifies CASSHLGQGRPEQYF.